The 19 T cell receptor beta chains given below trace back to one sample, sequenced in a study of cytomegalovirus exposure and HLA in healthy donors listed by TCRdb under 2017. Library prep was done by the immunoSEQ multiplex PCR assay. For the multiplex PCR, a mixture combining 60 forward primers for TCR Vbeta segments and 13 reverse primers for TCR Jbeta segments was used. Entries here come from immuneACCESS through TCRdb and include only in-frame sequences with V and J called. Some clones fail to appear in such tables; in the studies checked, an unresolved V gene covers under half of the shortfall, and the cause of the remainder is unknown. Here the sample has roughly 100,000 clones; more than 60% occur a single time. Roughly 2.5% of the sample is held by the ten biggest clonotypes. Sequencing was done on a sample of PBMCs. Source of these receptors: a man aged 40-50 years in good health and CMV-seronegative.

The V gene is TRBV5-1, the J gene TRBJ2-2; 7 bases are shared with TRBD2. Germline CDR1 SGHRS, CDR2 YFSETQ. The CDR3 length is 16 residues. V lost 4 bases, J lost 3 bases, and 9 bases stayed unmatched. CDR3 sequence reads: CASSHTGGDYTGELFF. In DNA form, the CDR3 reads TGCGCCAGCAGCCATACTGGGGGGGACTACACCGGGGAGCTGTTTTTT. The whole variable domain, filled in from reference TRBV5-1 and TRBJ2-2, reads KAGVTQTPRYLIKTRGQQVTLSCSPISGHRSVSWYQQTPGQGLQFLFEYFSETQRNKGNFPGRFSGRQFSNSRSEMNVSTLELGDSALYLCASSHTGGDYTGELFFGEGSRLTVL.

The chain has TRBV13 and TRBJ1-5; no clear D gene. The CDR3 contains 14 residues. Germline V gene data show CDR1 as PRHDT and CDR2 as FYEKMQ (reference sequence). Trimming shortened V by 0 bases and J by 2 bases, and 5 bases separated the two germline ends. The CDR3 DNA follows: TGTGCCAGCAGCTTAGGGGCAGGCAATCAGCCCCAGCATTTT. It codes for CASSLGAGNQPQHF.

Only a few counts were recorded for this clone. The chain recombines TRBV2 with TRBJ2-7; D is possibly TRBD1 (6 bases). This CDR3 contains 13 residues. Trimming removed 7 bases at V and 3 bases at J, with 13 bases between. CDR1 SNHLY and CDR2 FYNNEI come from the germline V gene. The CDR3 coding sequence is TGTGCCAGCACGTTACAGGGAATCTACGAGCAGTACTTC. This sequence encodes CASTLQGIYEQYF.

This clone is classed as medium-sized (0.01 to 0.1%). In nucleotides, the CDR3 is TGTGCCAGCAGTCAGCCACGGGACAGGTCCACTGAAGCTTTCTTT. This codes for CASSQPRDRSTEAFF. The V and J genes are TRBV6-1 and TRBJ1-1, with 8 bases fitting TRBD1. The trim removed 5 bases at V and 4 bases at J, leaving 9 bases unmatched. Germline CDR1 MNHNS, CDR2 SASEGT. This CDR3 has 15 residues.

The chain employs TRBV10-1 and TRBJ2-2; weak D call: TRBD1 (6 bases). Germline V lookup: CDR1 WNHNN, CDR2 SYGVQD (reference sequence). There are 15 residues in the CDR3. V was pared by 7 bases and J by 0 bases, with 12 bases between. In DNA, the CDR3 is TGCGCCAGCACCCCGGACAGTCCGAACACCGGGGAGCTGTTTTTT. Translation gives CASTPDSPNTGELFF.

V gene TRBV2 combines with J gene TRBJ1-2, with TRBD1 as a possible D gene (5 bases). The CDR3 length is 14 residues. Trimming took off 4 bases at V and 0 bases at J, with 9 bases between the two ends. Germline CDR1 reads SNHLY; CDR2 reads FYNNEI. CDR3 residues: CASSGRTTNYGYTF. The CDR3 DNA is TGTGCCAGCAGTGGAAGGACAACTAACTATGGCTACACCTTC.

This clone was observed once. This chain uses TRBV2 with TRBJ2-3; D possibly corresponds to TRBD1 (5 bases). Trimming removed 6 bases at V and 0 bases at J, with 13 bases between. Germline CDR1 and CDR2: SNHLY and FYNNEI. CDR3 length: 15 amino acids. The CDR3: CASSNQGISTDTQYF. CDR3 bases: TGTGCCAGCAGCAATCAGGGAATTAGCACAGATACGCAGTATTTT.

J is TRBJ2-2 and V is TRBV19; 7 bases match TRBD1. J was trimmed by 11 bases and V by 4 bases; bases with no gene match: 7. Germline CDR1 is LNHDA and CDR2 is SQIVND (reference sequence). CDR3 length equals 13 residues. DNA for the CDR3: TGTGCCAGTAGTACCGACAGGGAGTCCGAGCTGTTTTTT. It is translated as CASSTDRESELFF.

This clone occurred once. The V and J genes are TRBV6-5 and TRBJ1-1, with 9 bases matching TRBD1. V was clipped by 5 bases and J by 5 bases; unmatched bases: 6. This CDR3 has 14 residues. Germline-derived CDR1 and CDR2 are MNHEY and SVGAGI. The CDR3 spells CASSADRGSTEAFF. CDR3 DNA: TGTGCCAGCAGTGCCGACAGGGGGTCGACTGAAGCTTTCTTT.

This clone occurred a few times. V and J are TRBV5-1 and TRBJ2-1; 7 nucleotides align to TRBD1. This CDR3 comprises 16 residues. With 4 bases clipped from V and 4 bases from J, the junction kept 11 bases outside the gene matches. The germline V gene has CDR1 SGHRS and CDR2 YFSETQ. CDR3 nucleotides: TGCGCCAGCAGCGCAGAACCGGGACAGTTTTACAATGAGCAGTTCTTC. It is translated as CASSAEPGQFYNEQFF.

V gene TRBV7-9 combines with J gene TRBJ2-7, with 11 bases that match TRBD1. Per the germline V gene, CDR1 is SEHNR and CDR2 is FQNEAQ (reference sequence). Losses at the gene ends were 5 bases for V and 7 bases for J; bases not matched to a gene: 7. The CDR3 consists of 14 residues. CDR3 bases: TGTGCCAGCAGCCAGGACAGGGGGCGGTATGAGCAGTACTTC. Its translation is CASSQDRGRYEQYF.

V is TRBV13 and J is TRBJ1-1; 7 bases agree with TRBD1. The CDR3 has 17 amino acids. Unmatched junction bases numbered 10, after V lost 2 bases and J lost 1 base. The V gene's germline CDR1 is PRHDT and CDR2 FYEKMQ (reference sequence). The CDR3: CASSLRGLGQSNTEAFF. CDR3 sequence (DNA): TGTGCCAGCAGCTTAAGGGGGTTGGGACAGTCGAACACTGAAGCTTTCTTT.

The chain is built from TRBV19 and TRBJ1-1, with D maybe TRBD1 (5 bases). Germline lookup yields CDR1 LNHDA and CDR2 SQIVND (reference sequence). V lost 9 bases to trimming and J lost 1 base, with 6 bases between them. The CDR3 spans 11 residues. The CDR3 here is CASTGNTEAFF. Written as DNA, the CDR3 is TGTGCCAGCACAGGGAACACTGAAGCTTTCTTT.

This clone was detected only a few times. The chain couples TRBV2 to TRBJ1-2, with D maybe TRBD1 (6 bases). Germline CDR1 SNHLY, CDR2 FYNNEI. The CDR3 extends over 13 amino acids. Trimming pared 7 bases from V and 8 bases from J, leaving 17 bases between. This CDR3 reads CASNLGRGWGYTF. The CDR3 bases are TGTGCCAGCAACCTGGGCAGGGGTTGGGGCTACACCTTC.

The chain couples TRBV28 to TRBJ2-3; a possible D gene is TRBD1 (6 bases). CDR1 and CDR2 from the germline V gene are MDHEN and SYDVKM. The CDR3 contains 15 residues. V lost 4 bases, J lost 1 base, and 12 bases lay in between. CDR3 in amino acids: CASSSGVYRTDTQYF. The DNA for the CDR3 is TGTGCCAGCAGTTCAGGGGTCTATCGCACAGATACGCAGTATTTT. The full variable domain, rest sourced from reference TRBV28 and TRBJ2-3, is DVKVTQSSRYLVKRTGEKVFLECVQDMDHENMFWYRQDPGLGLRLIYFSYDVKMKEKGDIPEGYSVSREKKERFSLILESASTNQTSMYLCASSSGVYRTDTQYFGPGTRLTVL.

The chain has TRBV7-8 and TRBJ1-4; TRBD1 matches 9 bases. Germline V lookup: CDR1 SGHVS, CDR2 FQNEAQ. J was trimmed by 8 bases and V by 4 bases; bases with no gene match: 11. The CDR3 spans 16 residues. For the CDR3, the DNA is TGTGCCAGCAGCTCCGCCGCGGGACAGGGACGAGAAAAACTGTTTTTT. Its protein product is CASSSAAGQGREKLFF.

V gene TRBV19 combines with J gene TRBJ2-1, with TRBD1 as a possible D gene (6 bases). The V gene lost 4 bases and the J gene lost 1 base, with 14 bases spanning the gap. Germline values: CDR1 LNHDA, CDR2 SQIVND (reference sequence). This CDR3 is built from 16 residues. In nucleotides, the CDR3 is TGTGCCAGTAGTACGGTAGGGGACACGTCCTACAATGAGCAGTTCTTC. It is translated as CASSTVGDTSYNEQFF.

The gene calls are TRBV15 and TRBJ2-7; a possible D gene is TRBD1 (6 bases). V dropped 5 bases and J dropped 1 base, with 15 bases sitting between them. The germline V gene encodes CDR1 LNHNV and CDR2 YYDKDF (reference sequence). CDR3 length: 15 amino acids. The CDR3 loop is CATSPRTGLSYEQYF. Here the CDR3 DNA reads TGTGCCACCAGCCCCCGAACAGGGTTGTCCTACGAGCAGTACTTC.

The V call is TRBV6-7, the J call TRBJ2-3; 8 bases agree with TRBD2. TRBV6-7 is marked as an open reading frame, function uncertain. The CDR3 runs to 15 residues. V lost 4 bases to trimming and J lost 10 bases; unmatched junction nucleotides: 13. The CDR3 loop is CASSSLAGFGSPQYF. The CDR3 DNA follows: TGTGCCAGCAGTTCGTTAGCGGGGTTCGGGTCCCCGCAGTATTTT.